This TCR beta chain was captured in a study of blood T cell repertoires in COVID-19. V lost 7 bases to trimming and J lost 4 bases; unmatched junction nucleotides: 6. This CDR3 spans 13 amino acids. Germline CDR1 and CDR2: LNHDA and SQIVND (reference sequence). Generated by immunoSEQ multiplex PCR, the TCRdb table keeps only in-frame clones and is missing some. The sample has approximately 450,000 clones, 87% seen once. Allocation to cohorts depended on clinical history reported by the participants. The sequencing sample was made of PBMCs or T cells enriched from blood (not recorded which). The sequence was obtained from a woman between 18 and 30 years old with acute COVID-19. The genes are TRBV19 and TRBJ1-1; the match to TRBD1 covers 7 bases. CDR3 in amino acids: CASKGGAGTEAFF. The CDR3, as DNA: TGTGCCAGTAAAGGGGGCGCGGGCACTGAAGCTTTCTTT.